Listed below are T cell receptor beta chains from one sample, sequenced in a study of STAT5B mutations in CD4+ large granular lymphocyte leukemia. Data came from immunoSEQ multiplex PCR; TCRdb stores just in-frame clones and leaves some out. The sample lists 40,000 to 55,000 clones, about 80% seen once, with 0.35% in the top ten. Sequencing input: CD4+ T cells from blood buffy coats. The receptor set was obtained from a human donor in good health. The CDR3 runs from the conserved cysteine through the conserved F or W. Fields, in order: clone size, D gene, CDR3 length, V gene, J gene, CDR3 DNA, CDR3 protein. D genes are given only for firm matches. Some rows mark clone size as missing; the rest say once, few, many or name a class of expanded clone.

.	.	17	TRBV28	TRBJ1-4	TGTGCCAGCAGTTTATTGTACAGCCCCACAACTAATGAAAAACTGTTTTTT	CASSLLYSPTTNEKLFF
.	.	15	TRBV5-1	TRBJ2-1	TGCGCCAGTAAATACAGGGTTGACAACAACAATGAGCAGTTCTTC	CASKYRVDNNNEQFF
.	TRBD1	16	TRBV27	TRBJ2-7	TGTGCCAGCAGGTCCCTCGGGCCGGGACAGGTCTACGAGCAGTACTTC	CASRSLGPGQVYEQYF
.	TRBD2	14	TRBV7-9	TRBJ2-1	TGTGCCAGCAGCTTCTCTACTAGCGAGGGTGAGCAGTTCTTC	CASSFSTSEGEQFF
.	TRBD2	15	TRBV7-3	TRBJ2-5	TGTGCCAGCAGCTACACTAGCGGGGGTGGAAAGACCCAGTACTTC	CASSYTSGGGKTQYF
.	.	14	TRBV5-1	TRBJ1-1	TGCGCCAGCAGCCTCCAGGACGAGAACACTGAAGCTTTCTTT	CASSLQDENTEAFF
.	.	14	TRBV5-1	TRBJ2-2	TGCGCCACTACGACGGGGGCAAAAACCGGGGAGCTGTTTTTT	CATTTGAKTGELFF
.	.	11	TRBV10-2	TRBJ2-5	TGCGCCAGCAGTGGCCAAGAGACCCAGTACTTC	CASSGQETQYF
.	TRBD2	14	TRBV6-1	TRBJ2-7	TGTGCCAGCAGTGGACTAGCGGGACAGGTCGAGCAGTACTTC	CASSGLAGQVEQYF
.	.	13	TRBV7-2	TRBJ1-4	TGTGCCAGCAGCCGCTCGGACACCGAAAAACTGTTTTTT	CASSRSDTEKLFF
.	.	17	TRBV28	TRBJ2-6	TGTGCCAGCAGTTCCGCTTCTCCCGGGTTGGGGGCCAACGTCCTGACTTTC	CASSSASPGLGANVLTF
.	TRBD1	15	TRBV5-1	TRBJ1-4	TGCGCCAGCAGCTCGCTAGGACAGGGAAATGAAAAACTGTTTTTT	CASSSLGQGNEKLFF
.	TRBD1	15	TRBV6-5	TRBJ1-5	TGTGCCAGCAGAGCAGGGGGCGATAGCAATCAGCCCCAGCATTTT	CASRAGGDSNQPQHF
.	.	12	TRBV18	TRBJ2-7	TGTGCCAGCTCAGGCAGGGGTGGCGAGCAGTACTTC	CASSGRGGEQYF
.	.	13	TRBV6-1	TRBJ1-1	TGTGCCATGAGCCTGGAGATGAACACTGAAGCTTTCTTT	CAMSLEMNTEAFF
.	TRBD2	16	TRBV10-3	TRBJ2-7	TGTGCCACTCTTCAAATCGGACTAGCGGGAGCAGGAGAGCAGTACTTC	CATLQIGLAGAGEQYF
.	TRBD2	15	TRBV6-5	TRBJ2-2	TGTGCCAGCAGTTACGGACTAGCGAACACCGGGGAGCTGTTTTTT	CASSYGLANTGELFF
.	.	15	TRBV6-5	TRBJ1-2	TGTGCCAGCAGTTACCTCGACGCCTCTAACTATGGCTACACCTTC	CASSYLDASNYGYTF
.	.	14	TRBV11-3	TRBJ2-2	TGTGCCAGCAGCTTAGGGAGGGGGGATCGGGAGCTGTTTTTT	CASSLGRGDRELFF
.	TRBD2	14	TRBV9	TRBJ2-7	TGTGCCAGCAGCACTAGCGGGTTCCCCTACGAGCAGTACTTC	CASSTSGFPYEQYF
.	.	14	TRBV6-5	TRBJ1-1	TGTGCCAGCAATGTGGTCGGGGGGAACACTGAAGCTTTCTTT	CASNVVGGNTEAFF
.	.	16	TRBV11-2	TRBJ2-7	TGTGCCAGCAGCCCCCTGAGGGGGGGGAGCTCCTACGAGCAGTACTTC	CASSPLRGGSSYEQYF
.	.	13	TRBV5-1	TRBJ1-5	TGCGCCAGCAGACAGGATAGCAATCAGCCCCAGCATTTT	CASRQDSNQPQHF
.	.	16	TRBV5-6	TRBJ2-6	TGTGCCAGCAGCCCTCGCACATACTCTGGGGCCAACGTCCTGACTTTC	CASSPRTYSGANVLTF
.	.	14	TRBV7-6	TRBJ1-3	TGTGCCAGCAGCTTATCCAGCACTGGAAACACCATATATTTT	CASSLSSTGNTIYF
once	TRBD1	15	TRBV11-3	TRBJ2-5	TGTGCCAGCAGCTTAGTAGGCAGGGGGTCAGAGACCCAGTACTTC	CASSLVGRGSETQYF
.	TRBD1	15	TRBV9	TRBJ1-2	TGTGCCAGCAGCGCCAACAGGGGCCTTAACTATGGCTACACCTTC	CASSANRGLNYGYTF
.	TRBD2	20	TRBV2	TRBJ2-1	TGTGCCAGCAGTGGGCCCCCGATTCGCCCCGGGACTAGCGGCAGTAATGAGCAGTTCTTC	CASSGPPIRPGTSGSNEQFF
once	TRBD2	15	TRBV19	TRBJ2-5	TGTGCCAGTAGTAGAGGACTAGCGGGAGTGGAGACCCAGTACTTC	CASSRGLAGVETQYF
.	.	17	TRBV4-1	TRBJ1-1	TGCGCCAGCAGCCAAGGTCGGGACCTACTAATGAACACTGAAGCTTTCTTT	CASSQGRDLLMNTEAFF
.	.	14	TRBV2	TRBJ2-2	TGTGCCAGGGGAGGGGGGGCGAGCACCGGGGAGCTGTTTTTT	CARGGGASTGELFF
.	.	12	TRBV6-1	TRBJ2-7	TGTGCCAGCAGTGAATTGAGGTACGGGCAGTACTTC	CASSELRYGQYF